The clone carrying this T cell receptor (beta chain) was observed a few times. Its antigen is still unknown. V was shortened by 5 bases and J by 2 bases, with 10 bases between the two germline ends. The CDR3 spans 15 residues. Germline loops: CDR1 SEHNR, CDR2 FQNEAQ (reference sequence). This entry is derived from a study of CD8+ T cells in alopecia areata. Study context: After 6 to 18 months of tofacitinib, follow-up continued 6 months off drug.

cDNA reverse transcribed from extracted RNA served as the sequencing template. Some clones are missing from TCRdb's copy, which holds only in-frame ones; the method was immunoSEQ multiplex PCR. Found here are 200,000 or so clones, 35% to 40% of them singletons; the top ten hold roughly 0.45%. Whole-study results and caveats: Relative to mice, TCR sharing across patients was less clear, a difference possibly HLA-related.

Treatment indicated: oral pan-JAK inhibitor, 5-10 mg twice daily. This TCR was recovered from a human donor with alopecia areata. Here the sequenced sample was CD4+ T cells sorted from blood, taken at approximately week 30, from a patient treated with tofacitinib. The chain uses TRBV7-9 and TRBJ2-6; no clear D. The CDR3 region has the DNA TGTGCCAGCAGCCTACCTCTGACTGGGGCCAACGTCCTGACTTTC. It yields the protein CASSLPLTGANVLTF.